This T cell receptor (beta chain) was identified in a study of CXCR4 blockade with PD-1 therapy in pancreatic cancer. The CDR3 runs 13 residues. Germline CDR1 reads GTSNPN; CDR2 reads SVGIG (reference sequence). V was trimmed by 2 bases and J by 3 bases, leaving 8 bases between them. Measured with immunoSEQ multiplex PCR; TCRdb has only the in-frame clones, and not every one. Among around 1,200 clones listed, roughly 38% were seen once. The TCR originated in a human donor with pancreatic ductal adenocarcinoma. What was sequenced was tumor tissue. This chain uses TRBV30 with TRBJ1-5; D not resolved. The CDR3 bases are TGTGCCTGGAGTCAAACCCCCAATCAGCCCCAGCATTTT. This codes for CAWSQTPNQPQHF.